The 24 T cell receptor beta chains below were found in one sample sequenced in a study of early T cells in non-severe SARS-CoV-2 infection. TCRdb itself ran the 5' RACE reads through MiXCR, one entry per CDR3 protein. The table lists about 50,000 distinct CDR3 sequences, 9.3% of them singletons. Material: whole blood. The source of these receptors is an adult who was a healthcare worker with PCR-confirmed SARS-CoV-2 infection or an uninfected control (not recorded which).

This clonotype was counted many times. The chain joins TRBV28 to TRBJ2-3; D gene unclear. The CDR3 runs to 12 residues. The germline CDR1 and CDR2 sequences are MDHEN and SYDVKM. Deletions cut 6 bases from V and 5 bases from J, with 9 bases between. The CDR3 DNA reads TGTGCCAGCAGGACCCTCGTAGATACGCAGTATTTT. It codes for CASRTLVDTQYF.

The table lists this clonotype with a few counts. V and J are TRBV6-2 or TRBV6-3 and TRBJ1-4; a weak D match, TRBD1 (6 bases). This CDR3 region has 13 residues. CDR1 is MNHEY, CDR2 SVGEGT, per germline. Trimming took 0 bases from V and 7 from J, leaving 6 bases between them. The chain's CDR3 is CASSYSDSEKLFF. The DNA for the CDR3 is TGTGCCAGCAGTTACTCGGACAGTGAAAAACTGTTTTTT.

The CDR3 bases are TGTGCCAGCAGCGCTCATACAGGGAATGGGGAGCTGTTTTTT. Its protein product is CASSAHTGNGELFF. The J gene is TRBJ2-2, the V gene TRBV12-3 or TRBV12-4; weak D call: TRBD1 (6 bases). CDR3 length: 14 residues. V was trimmed by 6 bases and J by 8 bases, leaving 16 bases between them.

This clonotype was counted many times. This chain's CDR3 is CASSLSRAANEKLFF. The CDR3 region has the DNA TGTGCCAGCAGTTTATCCAGGGCCGCTAATGAAAAACTGTTTTTT. The chain is built from TRBV27 and TRBJ1-4, with D tentatively TRBD1 (5 bases). This CDR3 is built from 15 residues. From germline, CDR1 is MNHEY and CDR2 SMNVEV (reference sequence). Trimming took 0 bases from V and 3 from J, leaving 8 bases between them.

In its sample, this clonotype was seen many times. The rearrangement joins TRBV20-1 to TRBJ2-6; 10 nucleotides match TRBD1. CDR1 is DFQATT and CDR2 is SNEGSKA in the germline V gene (reference sequence). This CDR3 has 15 amino acids. After removal of 6 bases from V and 4 bases from J, the junction contained 6 bases not matched to a gene. As DNA, the CDR3 is TGCAGTGCCCTGGGACAGGGGTCCGGGGCCAACGTCCTGACTTTC. Translation gives CSALGQGSGANVLTF.

This clonotype has at least ten counts. This chain links TRBV10-3 with TRBJ1-2, with 7 bases matching TRBD1. This CDR3 is 13 amino acids long. Germline assignment: CDR1 ENHRY and CDR2 SYGVKD. Unmatched junction bases numbered 5, after V lost 6 bases and J lost 4 bases. CDR3 sequence: CAIRGDSAYGYTF. The DNA of the CDR3 is TGTGCCATCAGGGGGGACAGTGCCTATGGCTACACCTTC.

The chain is built from TRBV18 and TRBJ1-4, with TRBD1 identical over 10 bases. The germline gives CDR1 KGHSH, CDR2 LQKENI. J gave up 6 bases and V 1 base, and 2 bases lay outside the gene matches. The CDR3 loop spans 15 amino acids. CDR3 coding DNA: TGTGCCAGCTCACCACGGACAGGGGGGGATGAAAAACTGTTTTTT. Its protein product is CASSPRTGGDEKLFF.

This clonotype occurred many times. The rearrangement links TRBV10-1 to TRBJ2-2; the D call may be TRBD1 or TRBD2 (5 bases each). The CDR3 is 14 amino acids. V lost 11 bases and J 7 bases, leaving 20 bases between the germline ends. The germline CDR1 and CDR2 sequences are WNHNN and SYGVQD (reference sequence). The CDR3 is CAPRGTPDHGELFF. The CDR3 nucleotides read TGCGCCCCCCGTGGGACGCCCGACCACGGGGAGCTGTTTTTT.

This clonotype was detected a few times. This chain links TRBV20-1 with TRBJ2-1; 7 bases map to TRBD2. With V trimmed by 0 bases and J by 8 bases, 4 bases remained unmatched. CDR1 and CDR2 (germline): DFQATT, SNEGSKA (reference sequence). The CDR3 is 13 residues long. The CDR3 DNA sequence: TGCAGTGCTAGAGAGGGGGGGAGATATGAGCAGTTCTTC. It specifies CSAREGGRYEQFF.

This clonotype was seen many times. The CDR3 DNA sequence: TGTGCCAGCAGTGCCTGGGAGGCCTCCGTGCAGCCCCAGCATTTT. This sequence encodes CASSAWEASVQPQHF. The chain couples TRBV2 to TRBJ1-5; unclear D gene. Per germline, CDR1 SNHLY and CDR2 FYNNEI. The length of the CDR3 is 15 residues. The V end was cut by 4 bases, the J end by 7 bases, with 17 bases between.

This clonotype was counted only a few times. The V gene is TRBV2, the J gene TRBJ2-5; TRBD2 matches at 7 bases. The CDR3 runs to 12 residues. With 8 bases clipped from V and 3 bases from J, the junction kept 3 bases outside the gene matches. Per germline, CDR1 SNHLY and CDR2 FYNNEI. Written as DNA, the CDR3 is TGTGCCAGCTCCCGGGGGGAAGAGACCCAGTACTTC. Protein: CASSRGEETQYF.

In its sample, this clonotype was seen many times. The V gene is TRBV27, the J gene TRBJ2-6; unclear D gene. V was cut by 6 bases and J by 0 bases, with 12 bases left in between. CDR1 and CDR2 (germline): MNHEY, SMNVEV (reference sequence). The CDR3 consists of 16 residues. Written as DNA, the CDR3 is TGTGCCAGCAGGTCCCCAAAGGCCTCTGGGGCCAACGTCCTGACTTTC. Its translation: CASRSPKASGANVLTF.

V gene TRBV20-1 combines with J gene TRBJ1-3, with 11 bases identical to TRBD1. Germline trimming cut 6 bases from V and 4 bases from J; bases unmatched to any gene: 11. CDR3 length: 16 amino acids. Looked up from germline, CDR1 is DFQATT and CDR2 is SNEGSKA (reference sequence). The CDR3 sequence: CSAVDRGLQYGNTIYF. The CDR3, as DNA: TGCAGTGCCGTGGACAGGGGGCTTCAGTACGGAAACACCATATATTTT.

In this sample, this clonotype turned up many times. V is TRBV28 and J is TRBJ2-5; maybe TRBD2 (6 bases). The CDR3 extends over 15 amino acids. Trimming removed 6 bases from V and 3 bases from J, with 17 bases in between. CDR1 and CDR2 from the germline V gene are MDHEN and SYDVKM. CDR3 in amino acids: CASSEARDSKETQYF. The CDR3 nucleotides are TGTGCCAGCAGCGAGGCCCGGGACTCAAAAGAGACCCAGTACTTC.

This chain links TRBV29-1 with TRBJ2-2; no definite D call. Trimming pared 7 bases from V and 2 bases from J, leaving 5 bases between. Germline loops: CDR1 SQVTM, CDR2 ANQGSEA. The CDR3 contains 11 residues. CDR3 sequence (DNA): TGCAGCGGTTATAACACCGGGGAGCTGTTTTTT. It codes for CSGYNTGELFF.

The sample holds many counts of this clonotype. CDR3 nucleotide sequence: TGTGCCAGCAGCTTATACGGCGGGAACTATGGCTACACCTTC. Protein product: CASSLYGGNYGYTF. This chain uses TRBV7-9 with TRBJ1-2; D uncertain. Trimming left V 2 bases short and J 2 bases short, with 9 bases between. This CDR3 is built from 14 residues. Germline lookup yields CDR1 SEHNR and CDR2 FQNEAQ (reference sequence).

This clonotype was seen repeatedly, ten times or more. The chain joins TRBV7-6 to TRBJ2-7, with 7 bases matching TRBD2. The length of the CDR3 is 16 residues. V dropped 2 bases and J dropped 5; count of bases not matched to a gene: 12. From germline, CDR1 is SGHVS and CDR2 FNYEAQ. CDR3 coding DNA: TGTGCCAGCAGCTTAAGCGGGACCGCTGACCCCCACGAGCAGTACTTC. This sequence encodes CASSLSGTADPHEQYF.

J is TRBJ2-7 and V is TRBV29-1; TRBD2 might be the D (5 bases). V was clipped by 4 bases and J by 3 bases, with 16 bases between them. CDR1 SQVTM and CDR2 ANQGSEA come from the germline V gene. The CDR3 runs to 14 residues. The CDR3 is CSVAVIGVGYEQYF. The CDR3 DNA follows: TGCAGCGTTGCGGTCATCGGGGTTGGCTACGAGCAGTACTTC.

The table lists this clonotype with a few counts. The chain employs TRBV29-1 and TRBJ1-3; a possible D gene is TRBD1 (6 bases). Trimming cost V 5 bases and J 0 bases, with 11 bases left between them. There are 14 residues in the CDR3. Germline assignment: CDR1 SQVTM and CDR2 ANQGSEA. CDR3 sequence (DNA): TGCAGCGTTCAACAGGGATTCTCTGGAAACACCATATATTTT. As protein: CSVQQGFSGNTIYF.

This clonotype was observed at least ten times. The chain combines TRBV18 with TRBJ2-5; unclear D gene. V was pared by 2 bases and J by 3 bases, with 7 bases between. From germline, CDR1 is KGHSH and CDR2 LQKENI. The CDR3 runs to 13 residues. CDR3 region: CASSPVGKETQYF. The CDR3 DNA reads TGTGCCAGCTCACCAGTAGGGAAAGAGACCCAGTACTTC.

This clonotype was seen only a few times. The chain recombines TRBV28 with TRBJ2-1, with D possibly matching TRBD1 (5 bases). Germline V CDR1 and CDR2: MDHEN, SYDVKM. Between the trimmed V and J ends, which lost 1 base and 4 bases, there was a span of 5 bases. This CDR3 is 13 amino acids long. The CDR3: CASSLSGYNEQFF. CDR3 nucleotide sequence: TGTGCCAGCAGTTTATCAGGGTACAATGAGCAGTTCTTC.

This clonotype was found many times. The V and J genes are TRBV18 and TRBJ2-7, with 7 bases fitting TRBD1. Germline-derived CDR1 and CDR2 are KGHSH and LQKENI. This CDR3 spans 13 amino acids. Trimming cost V 3 bases and J 3 bases; bases outside gene matches: 2. The CDR3 is CASSPGQNYEQYF. The CDR3 DNA is TGTGCCAGCTCACCGGGACAGAACTACGAGCAGTACTTC.

This clonotype was observed at least ten times. The J gene is TRBJ2-7, the V gene TRBV7-6; no clear D. Trimming stripped 2 bases from V and 2 bases from J, with 13 bases between. This CDR3 has 15 amino acids. In germline, CDR1 is SGHVS, CDR2 FNYEAQ. The DNA of the CDR3 is TGTGCCAGCAGCTTAACCGGGTCTAATCCCTACGAGCAGTACTTC. Its protein product is CASSLTGSNPYEQYF.

In this sample, this clonotype turned up many times. The chain employs TRBV20-1 and TRBJ2-7, with D unresolved. Germline loops: CDR1 DFQATT, CDR2 SNEGSKA (reference sequence). The CDR3 has 12 amino acids. CDR3 in DNA: TGCAGCGGCAAGGGAAATCCCTACGAGCAGTACTTC. It yields the protein CSGKGNPYEQYF.